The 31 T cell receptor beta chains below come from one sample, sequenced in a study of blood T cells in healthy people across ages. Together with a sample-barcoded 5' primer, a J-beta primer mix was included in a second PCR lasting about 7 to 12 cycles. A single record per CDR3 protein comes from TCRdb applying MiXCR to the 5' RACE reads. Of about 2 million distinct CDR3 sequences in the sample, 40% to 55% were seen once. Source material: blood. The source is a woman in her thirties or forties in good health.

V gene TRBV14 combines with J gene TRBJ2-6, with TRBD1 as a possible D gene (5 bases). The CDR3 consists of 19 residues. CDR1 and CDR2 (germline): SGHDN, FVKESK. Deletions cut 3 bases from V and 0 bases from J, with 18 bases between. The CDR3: CASSHLSGAGSSGANVLTF. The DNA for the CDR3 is TGTGCCAGCAGCCATCTGTCTGGGGCTGGAAGCTCTGGGGCCAACGTCCTGACTTTC.

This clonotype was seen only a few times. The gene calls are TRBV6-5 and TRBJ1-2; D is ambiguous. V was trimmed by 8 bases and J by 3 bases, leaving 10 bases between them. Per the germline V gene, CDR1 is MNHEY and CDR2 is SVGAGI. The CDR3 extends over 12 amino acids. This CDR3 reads CASGTEDYGYTF. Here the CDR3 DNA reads TGTGCCAGCGGCACTGAGGACTATGGCTACACCTTC.

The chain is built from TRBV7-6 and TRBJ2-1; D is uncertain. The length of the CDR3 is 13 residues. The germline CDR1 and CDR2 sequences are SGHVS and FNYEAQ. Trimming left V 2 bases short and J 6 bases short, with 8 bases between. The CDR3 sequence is CASSLTGFNEQFF. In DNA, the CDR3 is TGTGCCAGCAGCTTAACGGGCTTCAATGAGCAGTTCTTC. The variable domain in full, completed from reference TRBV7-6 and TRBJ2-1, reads GAGVSQSPRYKVTKRGQDVALRCDPISGHVSLYWYRQALGQGPEFLTYFNYEAQQDKSGLPNDRFSAERPEGSISTLTIQRTEQRDSAMYRCASSLTGFNEQFFGPGTRLTVL.

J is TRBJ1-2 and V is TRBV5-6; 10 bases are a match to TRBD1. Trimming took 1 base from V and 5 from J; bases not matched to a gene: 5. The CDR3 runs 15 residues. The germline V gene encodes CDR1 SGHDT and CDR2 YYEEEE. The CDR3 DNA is TGTGCCAGCAGCTTGACGTGGACAGGGGGATATGGCTACACCTTC. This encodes CASSLTWTGGYGYTF.

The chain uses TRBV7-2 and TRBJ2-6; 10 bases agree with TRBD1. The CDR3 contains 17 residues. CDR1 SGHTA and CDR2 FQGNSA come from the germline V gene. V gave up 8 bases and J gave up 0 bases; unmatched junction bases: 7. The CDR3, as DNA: TGTGCCAGCGGCCTGCGGGACAGGGGCTCTGGGGCCAACGTCCTGACTTTC. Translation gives CASGLRDRGSGANVLTF.

The CDR3 DNA sequence: TGTGCCACCAGTGATCTCGGGGGACGGGGCACCGGGGAGCTGTTTTTT. Translated, it gives CATSDLGGRGTGELFF. The V gene is TRBV24-1, the J gene TRBJ2-2, with D perhaps matching TRBD2 (6 bases). Germline V lookup: CDR1 KGHDR, CDR2 SFDVKD. The CDR3 length is 16 residues. Trimming left V 3 bases short and J 4 bases short, with 14 bases between.

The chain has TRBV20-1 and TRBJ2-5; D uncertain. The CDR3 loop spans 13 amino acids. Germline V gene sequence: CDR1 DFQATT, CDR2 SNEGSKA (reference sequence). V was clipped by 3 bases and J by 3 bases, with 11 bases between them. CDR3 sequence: CSASVTGKETQYF. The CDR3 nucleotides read TGCAGTGCTAGTGTGACGGGTAAAGAGACCCAGTACTTC.

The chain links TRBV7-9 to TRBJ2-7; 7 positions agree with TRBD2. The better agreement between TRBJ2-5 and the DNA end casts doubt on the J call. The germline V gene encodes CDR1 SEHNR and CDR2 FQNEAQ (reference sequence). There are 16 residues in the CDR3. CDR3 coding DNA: TGTGCCAGCAGCCCGTCCCGGGGAGGGTTCCTGGAGACCCAGTACTTC. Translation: CASSPSRGGFLETQYF.

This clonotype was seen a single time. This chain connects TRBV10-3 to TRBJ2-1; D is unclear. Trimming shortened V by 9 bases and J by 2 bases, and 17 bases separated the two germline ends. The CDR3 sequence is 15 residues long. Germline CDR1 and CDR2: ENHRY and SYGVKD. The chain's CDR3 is CAIKGTSGAYNEQFF. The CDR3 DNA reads TGTGCCATTAAAGGCACCTCAGGCGCCTACAATGAGCAGTTCTTC.

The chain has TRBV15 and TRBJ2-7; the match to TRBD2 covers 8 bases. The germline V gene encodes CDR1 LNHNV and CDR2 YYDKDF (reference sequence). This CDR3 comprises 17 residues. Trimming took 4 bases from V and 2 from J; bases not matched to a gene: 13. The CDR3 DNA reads TGTGCCACCAGCATGGGCGGAAAGTCGGGGGGGGCCTACGAGCAGTACTTC. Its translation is CATSMGGKSGGAYEQYF.

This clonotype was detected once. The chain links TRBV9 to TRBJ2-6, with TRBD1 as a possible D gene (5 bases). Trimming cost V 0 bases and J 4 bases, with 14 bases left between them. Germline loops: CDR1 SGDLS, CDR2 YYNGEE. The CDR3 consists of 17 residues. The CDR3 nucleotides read TGTGCCAGCAGCGTAGATTTAGGGGCGGCAGGGGCCAACGTCCTGACTTTC. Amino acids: CASSVDLGAAGANVLTF.

The CDR3: CATSDSGRQETQYF. CDR3 nucleotide sequence: TGTGCCACCAGTGATTCCGGACGCCAAGAGACCCAGTACTTC. The chain links TRBV24-1 to TRBJ2-5; D not resolved. The ends were cut back, 2 bases at V and 1 base at J, with 7 bases in the middle. The V gene's germline CDR1 is KGHDR and CDR2 SFDVKD. This CDR3 is 14 amino acids long.

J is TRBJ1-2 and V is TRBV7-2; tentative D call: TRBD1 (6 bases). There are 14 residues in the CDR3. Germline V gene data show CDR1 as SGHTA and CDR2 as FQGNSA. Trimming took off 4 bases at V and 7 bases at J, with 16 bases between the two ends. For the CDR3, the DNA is TGTGCCAGCAGCTACGGCACAGGGCGAGGTGGCTACACCTTC. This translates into CASSYGTGRGGYTF. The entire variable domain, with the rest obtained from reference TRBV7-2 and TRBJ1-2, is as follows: GAGVSQSPSNKVTEKGKDVELRCDPISGHTALYWYRQSLGQGLEFLIYFQGNSAPDKSGLPSDRFSAERTGGSVSTLTIQRTQQEDSAVYLCASSYGTGRGGYTFGSGTRLTVV.

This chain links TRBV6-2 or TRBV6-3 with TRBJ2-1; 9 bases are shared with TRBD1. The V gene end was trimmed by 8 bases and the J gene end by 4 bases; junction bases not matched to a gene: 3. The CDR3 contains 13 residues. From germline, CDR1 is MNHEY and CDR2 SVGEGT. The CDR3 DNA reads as TGTGCCAGCGGACAGGGGAGATACAATGAGCAGTTCTTC. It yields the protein CASGQGRYNEQFF.

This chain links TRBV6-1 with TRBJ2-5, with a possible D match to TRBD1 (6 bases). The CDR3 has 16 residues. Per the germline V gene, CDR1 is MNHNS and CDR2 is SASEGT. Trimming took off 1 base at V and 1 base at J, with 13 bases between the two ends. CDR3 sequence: CASSEGTGQGQETQYF. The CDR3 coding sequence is TGTGCCAGCAGTGAAGGCACGGGACAAGGCCAAGAGACCCAGTACTTC.

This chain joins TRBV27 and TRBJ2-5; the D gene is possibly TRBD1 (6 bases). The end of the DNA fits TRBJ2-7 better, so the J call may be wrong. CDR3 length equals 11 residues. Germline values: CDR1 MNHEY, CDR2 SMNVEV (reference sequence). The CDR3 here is CATSQGYEQYF. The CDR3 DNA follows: TGTGCCACCTCACAGGGTTACGAGCAGTACTTC.

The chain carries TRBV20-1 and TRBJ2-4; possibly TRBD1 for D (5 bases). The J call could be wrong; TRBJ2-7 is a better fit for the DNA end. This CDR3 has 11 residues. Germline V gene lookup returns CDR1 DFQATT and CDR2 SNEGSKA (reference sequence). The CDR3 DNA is TGCAGTGCCAGGGCCATTTACGAGCAGTACTTC. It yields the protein CSARAIYEQYF.

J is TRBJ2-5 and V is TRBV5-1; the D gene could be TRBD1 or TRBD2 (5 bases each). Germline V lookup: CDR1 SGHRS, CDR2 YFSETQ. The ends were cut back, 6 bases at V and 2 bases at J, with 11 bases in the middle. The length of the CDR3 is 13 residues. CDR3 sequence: CASIGTDQETQYF. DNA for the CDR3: TGCGCCAGCATAGGGACGGATCAAGAGACCCAGTACTTC.

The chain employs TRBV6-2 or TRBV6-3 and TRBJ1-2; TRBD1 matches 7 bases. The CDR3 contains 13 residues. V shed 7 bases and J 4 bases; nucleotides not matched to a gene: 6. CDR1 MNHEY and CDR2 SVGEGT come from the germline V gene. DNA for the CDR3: TGTGCCAGCAATCGGGACAGCGTCTATGGCTACACCTTC. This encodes CASNRDSVYGYTF.

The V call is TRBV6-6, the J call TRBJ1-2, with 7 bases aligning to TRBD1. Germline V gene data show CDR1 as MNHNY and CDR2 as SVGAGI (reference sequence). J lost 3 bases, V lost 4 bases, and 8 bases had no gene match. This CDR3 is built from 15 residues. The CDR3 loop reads CASSSRGGADYGYTF. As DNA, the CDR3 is TGTGCCAGCAGTTCTCGAGGGGGCGCGGACTATGGCTACACCTTC.

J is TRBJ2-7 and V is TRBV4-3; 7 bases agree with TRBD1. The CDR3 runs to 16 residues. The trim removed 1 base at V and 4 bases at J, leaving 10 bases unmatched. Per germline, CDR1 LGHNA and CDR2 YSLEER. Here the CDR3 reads CASSQGSGTDFYEQYF. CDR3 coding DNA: TGCGCCAGCAGCCAAGGGTCGGGGACAGACTTTTACGAGCAGTACTTC.

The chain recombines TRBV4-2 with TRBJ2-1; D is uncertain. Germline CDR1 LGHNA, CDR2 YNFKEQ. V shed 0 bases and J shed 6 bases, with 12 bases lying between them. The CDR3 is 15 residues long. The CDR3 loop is CASSQDLNLGNEQFF. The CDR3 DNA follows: TGTGCCAGCAGCCAAGATCTCAACTTGGGCAATGAGCAGTTCTTC.

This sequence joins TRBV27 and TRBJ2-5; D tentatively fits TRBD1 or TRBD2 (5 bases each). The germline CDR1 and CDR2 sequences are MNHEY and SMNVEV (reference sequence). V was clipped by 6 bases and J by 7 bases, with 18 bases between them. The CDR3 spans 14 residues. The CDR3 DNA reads TGTGCCAGCAGGTCATCCCAGGGACCAGGGACCCAGTACTTC. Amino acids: CASRSSQGPGTQYF.

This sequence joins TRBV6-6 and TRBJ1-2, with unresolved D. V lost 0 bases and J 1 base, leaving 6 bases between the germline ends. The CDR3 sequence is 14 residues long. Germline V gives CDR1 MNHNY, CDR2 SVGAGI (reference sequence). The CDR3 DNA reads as TGTGCCAGCAGTTACTCAGGAGATAACTATGGCTACACCTTC. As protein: CASSYSGDNYGYTF.

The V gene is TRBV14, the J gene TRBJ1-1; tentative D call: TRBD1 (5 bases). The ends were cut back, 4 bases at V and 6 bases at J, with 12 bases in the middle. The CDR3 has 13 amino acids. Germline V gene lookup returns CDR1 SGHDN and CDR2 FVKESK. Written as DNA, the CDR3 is TGTGCCAGCAGCCGGGGCGCCCCGGCTGAAGCTTTCTTT. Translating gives CASSRGAPAEAFF.

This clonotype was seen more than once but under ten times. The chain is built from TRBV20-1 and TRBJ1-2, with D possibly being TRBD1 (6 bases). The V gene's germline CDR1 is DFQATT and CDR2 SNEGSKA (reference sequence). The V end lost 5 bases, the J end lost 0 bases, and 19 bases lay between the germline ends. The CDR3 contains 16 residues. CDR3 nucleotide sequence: TGCAGTGCTCGACCCAGGACAGCCCCCGCTAACTATGGCTACACCTTC. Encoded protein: CSARPRTAPANYGYTF.

The CDR3 is CASSYSRQGLTEAFF. The CDR3 DNA reads TGTGCCAGCAGTTACTCGAGACAGGGACTGACTGAAGCTTTCTTT. The V call is TRBV6-2 or TRBV6-3, the J call TRBJ1-1, with 7 nucleotides matching TRBD1. Germline trimming cut 0 bases from V and 5 bases from J; bases unmatched to any gene: 6. Germline assignment: CDR1 MNHEY and CDR2 SVGEGT. This CDR3 is 15 amino acids long.

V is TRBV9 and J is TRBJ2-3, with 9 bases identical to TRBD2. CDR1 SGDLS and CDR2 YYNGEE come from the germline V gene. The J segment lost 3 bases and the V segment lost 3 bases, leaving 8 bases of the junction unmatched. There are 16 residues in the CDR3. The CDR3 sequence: CASSEGQRGDTDTQYF. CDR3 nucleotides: TGTGCCAGCAGCGAGGGGCAGCGGGGGGATACAGATACGCAGTATTTT.

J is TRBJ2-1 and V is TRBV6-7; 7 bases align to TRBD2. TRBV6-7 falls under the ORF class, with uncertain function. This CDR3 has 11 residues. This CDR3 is CEPTSFDEQFF. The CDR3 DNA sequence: TGTGAACCGACTAGCTTCGATGAGCAGTTCTTC.

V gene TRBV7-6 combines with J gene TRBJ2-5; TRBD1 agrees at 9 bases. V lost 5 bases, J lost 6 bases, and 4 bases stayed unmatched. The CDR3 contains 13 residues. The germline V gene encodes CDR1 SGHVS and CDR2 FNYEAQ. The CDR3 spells CASSLGTGQTQYF. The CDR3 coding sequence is TGTGCCAGCAGCCTGGGGACAGGGCAGACCCAGTACTTC.

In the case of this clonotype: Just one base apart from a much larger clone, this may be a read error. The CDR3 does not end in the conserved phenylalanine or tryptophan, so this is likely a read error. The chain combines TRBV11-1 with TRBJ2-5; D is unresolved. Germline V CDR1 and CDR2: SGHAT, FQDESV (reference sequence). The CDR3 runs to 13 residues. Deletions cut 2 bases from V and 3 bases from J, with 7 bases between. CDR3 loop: CASSLLREETQYY. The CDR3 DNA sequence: TGTGCCAGCAGCTTACTCAGAGAAGAGACCCAGTACTAC.